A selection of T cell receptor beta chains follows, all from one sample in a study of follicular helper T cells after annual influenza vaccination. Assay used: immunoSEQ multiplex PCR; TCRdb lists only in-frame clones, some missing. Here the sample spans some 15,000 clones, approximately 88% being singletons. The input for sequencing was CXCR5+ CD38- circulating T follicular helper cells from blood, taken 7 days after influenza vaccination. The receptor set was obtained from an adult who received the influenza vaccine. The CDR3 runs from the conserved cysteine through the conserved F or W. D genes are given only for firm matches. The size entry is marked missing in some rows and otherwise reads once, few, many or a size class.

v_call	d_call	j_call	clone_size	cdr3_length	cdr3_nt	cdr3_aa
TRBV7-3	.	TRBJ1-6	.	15	TGTGCCAGCAGCTCGGGGTTAGGCTATAATTCACCCCTCCACTTT	CASSSGLGYNSPLHF
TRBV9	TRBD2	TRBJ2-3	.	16	TGTGCCAGCAGCCCCCATGGACGGGGGGGCCCAGATACGCAGTATTTT	CASSPHGRGGPDTQYF
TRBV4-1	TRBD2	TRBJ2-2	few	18	TGCGCCAGCAGCCGAGAGACTAGCGGGGGGGCCCAGACCGGGGAGCTGTTTTTT	CASSRETSGGAQTGELFF
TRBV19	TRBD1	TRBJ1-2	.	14	TGTGCCTCTTCCTCGGGACAGGGGGGCTATGGCTACACCTTC	CASSSGQGGYGYTF
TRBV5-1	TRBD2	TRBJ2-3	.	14	TGCGCCAGCAGCTTAGCGGGGGCAGCAGATACGCAGTATTTT	CASSLAGAADTQYF
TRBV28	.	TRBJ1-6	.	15	TGTGCCAGCACCTCCCCTGTACAGGGAAATTCACCCCTCCACTTT	CASTSPVQGNSPLHF
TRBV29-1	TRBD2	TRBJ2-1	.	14	TGCAGCGGTACTAGCGCCCGTCTGGGCAATGAGCAGTTCTTC	CSGTSARLGNEQFF
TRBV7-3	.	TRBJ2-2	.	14	TGTGCCAGCAGCGTCAACAGGGCTAGCGGGGAGCTGTTTTTT	CASSVNRASGELFF
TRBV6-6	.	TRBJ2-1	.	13	TGTGCCAGCAGTCTACAGGGTTCCAATGAGCAGTTCTTC	CASSLQGSNEQFF
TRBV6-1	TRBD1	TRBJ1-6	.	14	TGTGCCAGCAGCCGAGGGACAGAGAATTCACCCCTCCACTTT	CASSRGTENSPLHF
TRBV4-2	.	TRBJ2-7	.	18	TGTGCCAGCAGCCAGGAGAGCATTCTTGGAGTTCGGGCCTACGAGCAGTACTTC	CASSQESILGVRAYEQYF
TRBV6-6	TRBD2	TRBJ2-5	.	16	TGTGCCAGCAGTTCACAGGGGGTAGCGGGGGGTGGGACCCAGTACTTC	CASSSQGVAGGGTQYF
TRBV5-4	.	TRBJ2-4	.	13	TGTGCCAGCAGCGGATTGTCAGGGGACATTCAGTACTTC	CASSGLSGDIQYF
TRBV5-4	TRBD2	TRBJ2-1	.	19	TGTGCCAGCAGCGGGGTCTATAGGACTAGCGGGGGGGGACACAATGAGCAGTTCTTC	CASSGVYRTSGGGHNEQFF
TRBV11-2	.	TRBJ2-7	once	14	TGTGCCAGCAGCTTAGGCACGCGTTCCTACGAGCAGTACTTC	CASSLGTRSYEQYF
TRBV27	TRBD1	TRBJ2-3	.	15	TGTGCCAGCAGTTCTGGACAGGTAAAGAATCAGCCCCAGTATTTT	CASSSGQVKNQPQYF
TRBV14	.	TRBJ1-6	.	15	TGTGCCAGCAGCCAGGGGGGACCTTCTAATTCACCCCTCCACTTT	CASSQGGPSNSPLHF
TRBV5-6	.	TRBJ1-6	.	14	TGTGCCAGCAGCTTGCAGGGGCGCTTTACCCTCGGCCACTTT	CASSLQGRFTLGHF
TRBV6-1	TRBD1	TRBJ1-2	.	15	TGTGCCAGCAGTGAATCCCGGACAGGGACCTATGGCTACACCTTC	CASSESRTGTYGYTF
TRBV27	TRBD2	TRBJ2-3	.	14	TGTGCCAGCAGCGTAGCGGGAGGACCGGATACGCAGTATTTT	CASSVAGGPDTQYF
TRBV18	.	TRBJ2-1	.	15	TGTGCCAGCTCACCTGGAAGGGGCTGGGGTAATGAGCAGTTCTTC	CASSPGRGWGNEQFF
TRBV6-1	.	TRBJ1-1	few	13	TGTGCCAGCAGTGAGAGGACATTCACTGAAGCTTTCTTT	CASSERTFTEAFF
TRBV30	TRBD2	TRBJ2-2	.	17	TGTGCCTGGAATAGGGAAGCGGGGGGCCTGAACACCGGGGAGCTGTTTTTT	CAWNREAGGLNTGELFF
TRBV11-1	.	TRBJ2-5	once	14	TGTGCCAGCAGCTTGGGACAAGCCCAAGAGACCCAGTACTTC	CASSLGQAQETQYF
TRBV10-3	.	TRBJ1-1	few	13	TGTGCCATCAGTGACGACATTCTCACTGAAGCTTTCTTT	CAISDDILTEAFF
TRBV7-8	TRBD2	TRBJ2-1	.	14	TGTGCCAGCAGCTCCTCCGGGACTAAGAATGAGCAGTTCTTC	CASSSSGTKNEQFF
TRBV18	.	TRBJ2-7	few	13	TGTGCCAGCTCACCACCGCCGGGATACGAGCAGTACTTC	CASSPPPGYEQYF
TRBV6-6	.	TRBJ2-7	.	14	TGTGCCAGCGCCTTAGGCTGGAGCTCCTACGAGCAGTACTTC	CASALGWSSYEQYF
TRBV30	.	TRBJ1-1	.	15	TGTGCCTGGAAGAGGAAGTCAGGGATGAACACTGAAGCTTTCTTT	CAWKRKSGMNTEAFF
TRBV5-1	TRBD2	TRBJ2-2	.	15	TGCGCCAGCAGCTTCAGCGGGGCGGACACCGGGGAGCTGTTTTTT	CASSFSGADTGELFF
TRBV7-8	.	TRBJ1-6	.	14	TGTGCCAGCAGCCTGGGAGTGTTGGCTTCACCCCTCCACTTT	CASSLGVLASPLHF
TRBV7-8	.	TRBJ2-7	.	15	TGTGCCAGCAGCTTACCGCCTGGAGGTCCCTACGAGCAGTACTTC	CASSLPPGGPYEQYF
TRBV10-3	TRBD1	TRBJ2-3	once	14	TGTGCCATCCAGCGGGACAGGGCCACGGATACGCAGTATTTT	CAIQRDRATDTQYF